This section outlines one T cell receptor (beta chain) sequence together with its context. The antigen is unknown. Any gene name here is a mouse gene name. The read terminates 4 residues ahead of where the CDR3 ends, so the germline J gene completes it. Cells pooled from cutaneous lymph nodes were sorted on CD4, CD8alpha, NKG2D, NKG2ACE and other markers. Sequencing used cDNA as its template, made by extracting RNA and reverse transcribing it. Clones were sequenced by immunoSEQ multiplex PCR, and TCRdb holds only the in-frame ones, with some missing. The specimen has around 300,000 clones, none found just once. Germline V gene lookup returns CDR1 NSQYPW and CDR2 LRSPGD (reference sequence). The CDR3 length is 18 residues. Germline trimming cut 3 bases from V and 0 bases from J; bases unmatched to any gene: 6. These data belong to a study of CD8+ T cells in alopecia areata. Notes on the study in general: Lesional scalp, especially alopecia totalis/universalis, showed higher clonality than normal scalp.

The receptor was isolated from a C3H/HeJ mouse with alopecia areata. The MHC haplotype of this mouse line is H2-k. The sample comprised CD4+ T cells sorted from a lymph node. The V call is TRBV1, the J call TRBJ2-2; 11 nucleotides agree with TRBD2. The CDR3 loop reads CTCSARGLGETNTGQLYF. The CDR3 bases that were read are TGCACCTGCAGTGCCCGGGGACTGGGGGAAACAAACACCGGG.